The 17 T cell receptor beta chains reported below all come from one sample, sequenced in a study of T cell changes during pregnancy in multiple sclerosis. Using immunoSEQ multiplex PCR, the repertoire was profiled, and TCRdb retains in-frame clones only, with some absent. The sample shows approximately 61,000 clones, approximately 86% of them seen only once. The sample in question was peripheral blood, obtained in the first trimester of pregnancy. The receptors stem from a female donor with multiple sclerosis, enrolled in a pregnancy study.

This rearrangement joins TRBV19 to TRBJ1-2, with D hard to call. Between the trimmed V and J ends, which lost 6 bases and 3 bases, there was a span of 8 bases. The CDR3 spans 12 residues. In germline, CDR1 is LNHDA, CDR2 SQIVND (reference sequence). CDR3 sequence: CASRQLHYGYTF. In DNA, the CDR3 is TGTGCCAGTAGACAGTTGCACTATGGCTACACCTTC.

The chain employs TRBV19 and TRBJ1-5, with D hard to call. The CDR3 sequence is 15 residues long. Germline V CDR1 and CDR2: LNHDA, SQIVND (reference sequence). V lost 3 bases to trimming and J lost 8 bases, with 17 bases between them. The CDR3 coding sequence is TGTGCCAGTAGTATTACGGCTAACCCGGGGAAGCCCCAGCATTTT. Encoded protein: CASSITANPGKPQHF.

J is TRBJ2-3 and V is TRBV27; 12 bases line up with TRBD2. The CDR3 has 14 residues. Per the germline V gene, CDR1 is MNHEY and CDR2 is SMNVEV (reference sequence). With V trimmed by 5 bases and J by 3 bases, 0 bases remained unmatched. CDR3 DNA sequence: TGTGCCAGCAGTGGGACTAGCGGGACAGATACGCAGTATTTT. This codes for CASSGTSGTDTQYF.

The chain employs TRBV5-1 and TRBJ2-3; 11 positions agree with TRBD1. The CDR3 runs 17 residues. The ends lost 4 bases at V and 6 bases at J; junction bases unmatched: 13. Germline V CDR1 and CDR2: SGHRS, YFSETQ. CDR3 residues: CASSTWTGGRTGDTQYF. Here the CDR3 DNA reads TGCGCCAGCAGCACCTGGACAGGGGGCCGGACGGGTGATACGCAGTATTTT.

This rearrangement joins TRBV30 to TRBJ1-1; no clear D. The germline V gene encodes CDR1 GTSNPN and CDR2 SVGIG (reference sequence). CDR3 length equals 14 residues. The CDR3 loop reads CVGLWRQLNTEAFF. The CDR3 coding sequence is TGTGTAGGACTTTGGAGGCAGCTGAACACTGAAGCTTTCTTT.

The chain recombines TRBV27 with TRBJ2-2; 7 bases are shared with TRBD2. J lost 2 bases, V lost 5 bases, and 11 bases had no gene match. Germline CDR1 is MNHEY and CDR2 is SMNVEV (reference sequence). This CDR3 region has 17 residues. CDR3 sequence (DNA): TGTGCCAGCAGTCAGGGCGGGAGCGACTTAAACACCGGGGAGCTGTTTTTT. As protein: CASSQGGSDLNTGELFF.

J is TRBJ2-7 and V is TRBV4-2; 11 bases map to TRBD2. With 3 bases clipped from V and 0 bases from J, the junction kept 10 bases outside the gene matches. Germline-derived CDR1 and CDR2 are LGHNA and YNFKEQ. The CDR3 is made up of 18 amino acids. The CDR3: CASSHHTFTSGSSYEQYF. The DNA of the CDR3 is TGTGCCAGCAGCCATCACACCTTTACTAGCGGGAGCTCCTACGAGCAGTACTTC.

The chain links TRBV5-1 to TRBJ2-1, with 9 nucleotides matching TRBD2. CDR3 length: 16 amino acids. After removal of 0 bases from V and 0 bases from J, the junction contained 1 base not matched to a gene. Germline V gives CDR1 SGHRS, CDR2 YFSETQ. For the CDR3, the DNA is TGCGCCAGCAGCTTGGTTAGCGGGAGCTCCTACAATGAGCAGTTCTTC. Amino acid sequence: CASSLVSGSSYNEQFF.

This chain connects TRBV7-9 to TRBJ2-1; no clear D. The CDR3 length is 13 residues. Per germline, CDR1 SEHNR and CDR2 FQNEAQ (reference sequence). V lost 1 base to trimming and J lost 9 bases, with 10 bases between them. The CDR3 spells CASSLVSYGEQFF. As DNA, the CDR3 is TGTGCCAGCAGCTTAGTTAGTTACGGTGAGCAGTTCTTC.

The CDR3, as DNA: TGTGCCATCACCAAACGTTCCGGGACAGGGAATTTTGCGCAGTACTTC. Amino acids: CAITKRSGTGNFAQYF. The chain joins TRBV10-3 to TRBJ2-7, with 9 positions matching TRBD1. Germline trimming cut 7 bases from V and 9 bases from J; bases unmatched to any gene: 19. In germline, CDR1 is ENHRY, CDR2 SYGVKD. The length of the CDR3 is 16 residues.

V and J are TRBV7-9 and TRBJ1-1, with D possibly matching TRBD1 (6 bases). V was trimmed by 3 bases and J by 5 bases, leaving 13 bases between them. CDR1 SEHNR and CDR2 FQNEAQ come from the germline V gene (reference sequence). The CDR3 runs 14 residues. The CDR3 loop reads CASSLDSQGTEAFF. DNA for the CDR3: TGTGCCAGCAGCTTGGACAGTCAGGGAACTGAAGCTTTCTTT.

The chain has TRBV7-2 and TRBJ1-2; TRBD1 matches 7 bases. The V gene's germline CDR1 is SGHTA and CDR2 FQGNSA. V trimming: 3 bases; J trimming: 14 bases; junction bases outside the gene matches: 9. The CDR3 contains 12 residues. The CDR3 sequence: CASSFPHRGKTF. CDR3 nucleotide sequence: TGTGCCAGCAGCTTTCCCCACAGGGGCAAAACCTTC.

CDR3 residues: CASSLGIGAFYNEQFF. The CDR3 DNA sequence: TGTGCCAGCAGCTTAGGTATAGGAGCCTTTTACAATGAGCAGTTCTTC. J is TRBJ2-1 and V is TRBV11-2; no definite D call. Trimming took off 1 base at V and 4 bases at J, with 14 bases between the two ends. From germline, CDR1 is SGHAT and CDR2 FQNNGV. This CDR3 has 16 amino acids.

This chain connects TRBV4-1 to TRBJ2-3, with 9 bases aligning to TRBD1. CDR1 MGHRA and CDR2 YSYEKL come from the germline V gene. This CDR3 spans 14 amino acids. The J segment lost 4 bases and the V segment lost 4 bases, leaving 3 bases of the junction unmatched. The CDR3 sequence: CASSRGQGADTQYF. The CDR3 DNA follows: TGCGCCAGCAGCCGGGGACAGGGTGCAGATACGCAGTATTTT.

This chain connects TRBV19 to TRBJ2-3; 8 bases map to TRBD1. CDR1 is LNHDA, CDR2 SQIVND, per germline (reference sequence). J was trimmed by 1 base and V by 7 bases; bases with no gene match: 4. The CDR3 contains 14 residues. CDR3 sequence: CASTSGQGTDTQYF. The CDR3 coding sequence is TGTGCCAGTACCTCGGGACAGGGCACAGATACGCAGTATTTT.

There are many counts of this clone. V is TRBV19 and J is TRBJ2-7, with 9 nucleotides matching TRBD1. Germline CDR1 and CDR2: LNHDA and SQIVND (reference sequence). Unmatched junction bases numbered 11, after V lost 5 bases and J lost 6 bases. The CDR3 totals 15 residues. CDR3 nucleotide sequence: TGTGCCAGTAGTTCGGGGACAGGGAATCAAGGCGAGCAGTACTTC. Encoded protein: CASSSGTGNQGEQYF.

The chain has TRBV9 and TRBJ2-1, with 11 bases that match TRBD2. Trimming took 4 bases from V and 3 from J; bases not matched to a gene: 6. Germline V gene data show CDR1 as SGDLS and CDR2 as YYNGEE. The CDR3 runs 16 residues. The CDR3 nucleotides read TGTGCCAGCAGCCCTACTAGCGGGAGTATCTACAATGAGCAGTTCTTC. Translated, it gives CASSPTSGSIYNEQFF.